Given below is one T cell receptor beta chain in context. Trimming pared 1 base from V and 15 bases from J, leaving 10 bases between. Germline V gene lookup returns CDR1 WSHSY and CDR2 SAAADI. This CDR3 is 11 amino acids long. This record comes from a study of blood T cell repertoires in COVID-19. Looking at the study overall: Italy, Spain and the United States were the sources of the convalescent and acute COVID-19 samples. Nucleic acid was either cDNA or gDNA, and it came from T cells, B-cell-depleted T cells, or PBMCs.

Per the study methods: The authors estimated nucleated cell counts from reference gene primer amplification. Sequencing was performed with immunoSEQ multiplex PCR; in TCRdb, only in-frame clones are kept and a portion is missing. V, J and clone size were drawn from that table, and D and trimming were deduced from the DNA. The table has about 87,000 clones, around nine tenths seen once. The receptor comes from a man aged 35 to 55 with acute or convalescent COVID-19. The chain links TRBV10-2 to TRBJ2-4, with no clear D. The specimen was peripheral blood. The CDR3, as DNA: TGCGCCAGCAGTGAGTGGGCTGAGTTGTACTTC. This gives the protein CASSEWAELYF.